Listed here are 11 T cell receptor beta chains from one sample, sequenced in a study of tumor-infiltrating lymphocytes in primary liver carcinoma. Germline DNA was extracted alongside blood RNA, which was obtained from unsorted whole blood. From approximately 490 ng total RNA, TCR beta cDNA was generated with a primer in the constant region. Investigators got TCR beta libraries out of three nested multiplex PCR rounds, done with slightly modified ARM-PCR. Each of the first two PCR rounds ran about 9 cycles with TRBV1-TRBV30 forward and C-beta reverse primers. TCRdb passed the multiplex PCR reads through MiXCR, listing each CDR3 protein once. The sample includes 300,000 to 400,000 distinct CDR3 sequences, 65% of them seen just once. Material for sequencing was peripheral blood. These receptors were taken from a man aged 35 to 55 with primary liver carcinoma and hepatitis B virus infection.

CDR3 DNA sequence: TGTGCCAGCACCTGGAGAAGGGAAGGCTCCTACGAGCAGTACTTC. Its translation: CASTWRREGSYEQYF. The rearrangement links TRBV2 to TRBJ2-7; D uncertain. The CDR3 consists of 15 residues. The V end was cut by 7 bases, the J end by 0 bases, with 16 bases between. Germline V lookup: CDR1 SNHLY, CDR2 FYNNEI.

This clonotype appeared once. The chain has TRBV5-1 and TRBJ2-3; 9 bases fit TRBD1. Germline V lookup: CDR1 SGHRS, CDR2 YFSETQ. This CDR3 has 14 amino acids. V shed 4 bases and J 3 bases; nucleotides not matched to a gene: 3. The CDR3: CASSQGTGTDTQYF. DNA of the CDR3: TGCGCCAGCAGCCAGGGGACAGGGACAGATACGCAGTATTTT.

About this clonotype itself: At one end the junction does not follow the germline gene, possibly because of a read error. The rearrangement joins TRBV4-2 to TRBJ2-5; TRBD2 aligns across 7 bases. Germline CDR1 and CDR2: LGHNA and YNFKEQ. The CDR3 runs 14 residues. CDR3 amino acids: CSSSQGEGAETQYF. The CDR3 region has the DNA TGTTCCAGCAGCCAAGGGGAGGGAGCTGAGACCCAGTACTTC.

About this clonotype itself: A read error may produce the germline difference seen at one junction end. The J gene is TRBJ2-3, the V gene TRBV11-2, with 7 nucleotides matching TRBD2. The length of the CDR3 is 16 residues. Per the germline V gene, CDR1 is SGHAT and CDR2 is FQNNGV. The CDR3 nucleotides are TGTGGCAGCAGCTTAGGGAGCGGGATTAGCACAGATACGCAGTATTTT. It translates to CGSSLGSGISTDTQYF.

A note on this clonotype: Its ends do not fully match the called genes, so a read error is possible. This chain connects TRBV7-8 to TRBJ1-2, with D possibly matching TRBD1 (6 bases). Per germline, CDR1 SGHVS and CDR2 FQNEAQ. The CDR3 sequence is 14 residues long. Here the CDR3 DNA reads TGTGCCAGCAGCTTAGCTGGGGGCAACTATTGCTACACCTTC. Encoded protein: CASSLAGGNYCYTF.

The V and J genes are TRBV5-5 and TRBJ2-7, with unresolved D. This CDR3 spans 14 amino acids. V lost 0 bases, J lost 1 base, and 8 bases lay in between. Germline V gene lookup returns CDR1 SGHKS and CDR2 YYEKEE (reference sequence). This CDR3 is CASSLAVGSYEQYF. The CDR3, as DNA: TGTGCCAGCAGCTTGGCCGTCGGTTCCTACGAGCAGTACTTC.

As for this clonotype: Possible read error: a much larger clone is one base away. The gene calls are TRBV6-5 and TRBJ1-2, with D possibly matching TRBD1 (6 bases). The CDR3 sequence is 15 residues long. Germline CDR1 and CDR2: MNHEY and SVGAGI. The CDR3 protein is CATRETGRPNCGYTF. The CDR3 region has the DNA TGTGCCACCAGGGAGACAGGCCGACCTAACTGTGGCTACACCTTC.

As for this clonotype: The junction departs from the called germline gene at one end, perhaps through a read error. This chain uses TRBV11-2 with TRBJ2-1; D ambiguous. CDR1 SGHAT and CDR2 FQNNGV come from the germline V gene. The CDR3 spans 11 residues. CDR3 loop: CASTLGSEQFF. The DNA for the CDR3 is TGTGCCAGCACCCTGGGTAGTGAGCAGTTTTTC.

The chain combines TRBV6-1 with TRBJ2-2; 8 bases line up with TRBD2. The CDR3 is made up of 16 amino acids. Trimming at V came to 8 bases and at J to 3 bases, leaving 11 bases not matched to a gene. Germline V gives CDR1 MNHNS, CDR2 SASEGT. CDR3 in DNA: TGTGCCAGCTCGATATCCCAGCGGGAGTACACCGGGGAGCTGTTTTTT. This codes for CASSISQREYTGELFF.

This clonotype has ten or more counts. J is TRBJ2-7 and V is TRBV10-3, with D unresolved. This CDR3 comprises 14 residues. Germline V gives CDR1 ENHRY, CDR2 SYGVKD. Between the trimmed V and J ends, which lost 0 bases and 3 bases, there was a span of 9 bases. DNA for the CDR3: TGTGCCATCAGTGAGTCGACCAGGTACTACGAGCAGTACTTC. It codes for CAISESTRYYEQYF.

In regard to this clonotype: Germline is not matched at one junction end, which may reflect a read error. The gene calls are TRBV11-2 and TRBJ2-2; 7 nucleotides align to TRBD2. There are 15 residues in the CDR3. Germline assignment: CDR1 SGHAT and CDR2 FQNNGV. CDR3 nucleotides: TGTGCCAGCAGCTGGGTACAGACTAACAGCGGGGAGTTGTTTTTT. It specifies CASSWVQTNSGELFF. Full variable domain (outside the CDR3, taken from reference TRBV11-2 and TRBJ2-2): EAGVAQSPRYKIIEKRQSVAFWCNPISGHATLYWYQQILGQGPKLLIQFQNNGVVDDSQLPKDRFSAERLKGVDSTLKIQPAKLEDSAVYLCASSWVQTNSGELFFGEGSRLTVL.